This paragraph covers one TCR beta chain sequence. What it binds is not known. TCRdb processed the 5' RACE reads anew with MiXCR; each CDR3 protein has one entry. Of approximately 100,000 distinct CDR3 sequences in the sample, about 15% are singletons; the top ten hold less than 35%. This entry comes from a study of T-cell memory formation after mild COVID-19. Overall study results and limits: Among CD4+ contracting clones, most were CM and EM, and CD8+ ones EMRA.

V lost 7 bases, J lost 6 bases, and 10 bases lay in between. The CDR3 is 12 amino acids. Germline lookup yields CDR1 SGHRS and CDR2 YFSETQ. Sequencing was carried out using PBMCs or a T cell subset sorted from them (not recorded which). The chain combines TRBV5-1 with TRBJ2-2; no clear D gene. The clonotype was recovered from an adult woman who had mild COVID-19 (a few samples of this study predate the infection). Cell type and time point are not known. CDR3 sequence reads: CASSERAGELFF. CDR3 DNA: TGCGCCAGCTCGGAGCGCGCCGGGGAGCTGTTTTTT.